This T cell receptor beta chain was observed in a study of blood T cell repertoires in COVID-19. CDR3 size: 15 residues. Looked up from germline, CDR1 is KGHDR and CDR2 is SFDVKD. V lost 2 bases, J lost 7 bases, and 8 bases stayed unmatched. Assay used: immunoSEQ multiplex PCR; TCRdb lists only in-frame clones, some missing. The table lists tens of thousands of clones, over 65% of them singletons. The sequenced sample consisted of peripheral blood. The receptor was derived from a man between 65 and 80 years old with COVID-19, enrolled during active disease. V usage is TRBV24-1 and J usage is TRBJ1-2; TRBD1 matches at 8 bases. CDR3 coding DNA: TGTGCCACCAGTGATTGGAGGCAGGGGGCGAGTGGCTACACCTTC. Translating gives CATSDWRQGASGYTF.